The source of this TCR beta chain is a study of cytomegalovirus exposure and HLA in healthy donors. Primers: 60 Vbeta forward and 13 Jbeta reverse. Repertoires were generated with immunoSEQ multiplex PCR, while TCRdb's copy carries only in-frame clones and drops some. The sample lists 150,000 to 200,000 clones, about four fifths occurring once. The V gene end was trimmed by 4 bases and the J gene end by 4 bases; junction bases not matched to a gene: 1. CDR1 ENHRY and CDR2 SYGVKD come from the germline V gene. The CDR3 covers 13 residues. Study-level results: A link between a missense DCLRE1C variant and TCR beta V- and J-gene trimming emerged from a later analysis.

About this clone: Its antigen is not known.

The TCR was taken from a woman in her 30s in good health and CMV-seropositive. The rearrangement uses TRBV10-3 and TRBJ2-7; TRBD1 agrees at 10 bases. The material sequenced was PBMCs. The CDR3: CAISGGQGYEQYF. The DNA for the CDR3 is TGTGCCATCAGTGGGGGACAGGGGTACGAGCAGTACTTC.